The clone carrying this T cell receptor (beta chain) was detected only a few times. Its specificity is unknown. The sample originates from a study of beta chain features in type 1 diabetes. There are 14 residues in the CDR3. Germline CDR1 reads SQVTM; CDR2 reads ANQGSEA. V was pared by 6 bases and J by 1 base, with 4 bases of the junction left unmatched. cDNA synthesis used the whole RNA isolate, giving expressed TCRB sequences. Produced via immunoSEQ multiplex PCR; TCRdb's table is partial and in-frame only. The sample contains more than 250,000 clones, roughly 25% of which appear only once. Notes on the study in general: Patients with Type 1 diabetes showed moderately but significantly shorter TCRB CDR3s in all four CD4+ subsets.

The receptor was isolated from a woman in her 30s with type 1 diabetes. The V and J genes are TRBV29-1 and TRBJ1-5; 9 bases fit TRBD1. Sequenced input: naive CD4+ T cells from blood. CDR3 amino acids: CSVETGGSNQPQHF. The CDR3 DNA sequence: TGCAGCGTAGAGACAGGGGGGAGCAATCAGCCCCAGCATTTT.